This T cell receptor beta chain was sequenced during a study of blood T cell repertoires in COVID-19. The overall study: The United States, Italy and Spain supplied acute and convalescent COVID-19 samples. PBMCs, B-cell-depleted T cells, or T cells provided the cDNA or gDNA that made up the material.

The authors' processing: How many nucleated cells were present was estimated from reference gene primer amplification. Profiled with immunoSEQ multiplex PCR; TCRdb holds only in-frame clones, not every one. V and J calls and clone size come straight from that table; D and trimming were deduced from the DNA. The sample yields fewer than 600,000 clones, approximately 87% seen once. Trimming cost V 8 bases and J 1 base; bases outside gene matches: 4. The germline V gene has CDR1 WNHNN and CDR2 SYGVQD (reference sequence). This CDR3 has 14 amino acids. This TCR came from a woman between 35 and 50 years old who had recovered from COVID-19. The V gene is TRBV10-1, the J gene TRBJ2-2; 7 bases match TRBD2. What was sequenced was PBMCs or T cells enriched from blood (not recorded which). The CDR3 sequence: CASRSGLNTGELFF. In DNA, the CDR3 is TGCGCCAGCCGTAGCGGGTTGAACACCGGGGAGCTGTTTTTT.